This entry describes one T cell receptor (beta chain). Clones were read by immunoSEQ multiplex PCR, and TCRdb kept only the in-frame ones, dropping some. The repertoire consists of around 150,000 clones, with 78% occurring once and the leading ten covering roughly 9.2%. The sample comes from a study of PD-1 blockade in classical Hodgkin lymphoma. Trimming took off 3 bases at V and 9 bases at J, with 9 bases between the two ends. The CDR3 extends over 12 amino acids. The V gene's germline CDR1 is MDHEN and CDR2 SYDVKM. Following autologous stem cell transplantation, relapse occurred in every patient, and exposure to brentuximab vedotin varied.

This chain connects TRBV28 to TRBJ1-5; possibly TRBD1 for D (6 bases). The specimen comprised peripheral blood mononuclear cells (PBMCs), sampled before the second cycle of nivolumab. This clonotype was obtained from a human donor with classical Hodgkin lymphoma. The DNA of the CDR3 is TGTGCCAGCAGTTTGGGACACGGGCCCCAGCATTTT. It translates to CASSLGHGPQHF.